This T cell receptor (beta chain) emerged from a study of T cells in Graves' hyperthyroidism and ophthalmopathy. This clonotype was observed many times. The CDR3 loop spans 13 amino acids. From germline, CDR1 is SEHNR and CDR2 FQNEAQ (reference sequence). V was cut by 8 bases and J by 3 bases, with 14 bases left in between. The source material, RNA transcripts, was used to amplify TCR beta CDR3 regions. A first-round RT-PCR of the TCR CDR3 used the HTBI primer set. Each CDR3 protein is one row after TCRdb ran MiXCR on the multiplex PCR reads. The sample yields about 300,000 distinct CDR3 sequences, approximately 17% seen once.

The receptor's source is a man under 40 with Graves' hyperthyroidism. The J gene is TRBJ2-7, the V gene TRBV7-9; possible D gene TRBD1, 6 bases. The source material was blood. The CDR3 DNA follows: TGTGCCAGCGCCCACAGGGATGTCTACGAGCAGTACTTC. As protein: CASAHRDVYEQYF.